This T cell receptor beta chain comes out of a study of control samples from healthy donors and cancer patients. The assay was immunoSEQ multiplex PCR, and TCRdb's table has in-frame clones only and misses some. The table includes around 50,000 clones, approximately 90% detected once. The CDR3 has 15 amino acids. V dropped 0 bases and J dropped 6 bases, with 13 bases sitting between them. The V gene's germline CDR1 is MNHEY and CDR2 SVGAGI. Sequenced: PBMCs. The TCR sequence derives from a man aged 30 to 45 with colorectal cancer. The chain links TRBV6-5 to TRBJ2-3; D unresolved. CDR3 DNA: TGTGCCAGCAGTTACTCGAAGGGTGGGCTGGATACGCAGTATTTT. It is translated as CASSYSKGGLDTQYF.